This TCR beta chain was sequenced for a study of blood T cell repertoires in COVID-19. Overall study context: The United States, Italy and Spain provided the acute and convalescent COVID-19 samples.

Living in 25 or so US areas, the participants were between roughly 18 and 90 years of age. V lost 4 bases and J lost 1; bases outside the gene matches: 6. CDR3 length: 15 residues. The V gene's germline CDR1 is SGHAT and CDR2 FQNNGV. Original data processing: It was from reference gene primer amplification that nucleated cell counts were estimated. Using immunoSEQ multiplex PCR, the repertoire was profiled, and TCRdb retains in-frame clones only, with some absent. V, J and clone size derive from that table, while D and trimming were established from the DNA sequence. Of roughly 500,000 clones listed, around 89% are singletons. A few counts support this clone.

The chain links TRBV11-2 to TRBJ2-5, with 7 bases lining up with TRBD1. The sequence derives from a woman between 40 and 50 years old who had recovered from COVID-19. Sequenced input: PBMCs or T cells enriched from blood (not recorded which). The CDR3 region is CASSSRGRSQETQYF. CDR3 DNA: TGTGCCAGCAGCTCGAGGGGGCGGAGCCAAGAGACCCAGTACTTC.